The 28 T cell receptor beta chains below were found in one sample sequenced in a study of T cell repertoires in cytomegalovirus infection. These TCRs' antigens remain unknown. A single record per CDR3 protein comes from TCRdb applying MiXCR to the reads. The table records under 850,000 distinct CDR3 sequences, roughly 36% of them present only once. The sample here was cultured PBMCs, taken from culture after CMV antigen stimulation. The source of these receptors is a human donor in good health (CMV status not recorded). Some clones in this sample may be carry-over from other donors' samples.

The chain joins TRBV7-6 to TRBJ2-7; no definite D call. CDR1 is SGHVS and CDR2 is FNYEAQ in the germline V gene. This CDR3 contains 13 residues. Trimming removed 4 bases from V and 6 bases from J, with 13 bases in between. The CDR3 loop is CASSSTTLGEQYF. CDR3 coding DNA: TGTGCCAGCAGCTCCACCACCTTAGGCGAGCAGTACTTC.

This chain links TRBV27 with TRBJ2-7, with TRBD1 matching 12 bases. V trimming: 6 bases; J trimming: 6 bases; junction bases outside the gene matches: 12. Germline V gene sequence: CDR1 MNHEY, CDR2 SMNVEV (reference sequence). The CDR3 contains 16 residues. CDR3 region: CASRLYYGTGGSEQYF. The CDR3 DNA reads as TGTGCCAGCAGACTATACTACGGGACAGGGGGCTCCGAGCAGTACTTC.

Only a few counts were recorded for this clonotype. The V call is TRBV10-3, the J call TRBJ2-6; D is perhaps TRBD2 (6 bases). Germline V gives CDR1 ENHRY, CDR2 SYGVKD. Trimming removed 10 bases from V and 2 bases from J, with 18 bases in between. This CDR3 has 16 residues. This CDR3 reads CASKTRSTTGANVLTF. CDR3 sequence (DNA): TGTGCCAGCAAGACTAGATCCACTACTGGGGCCAACGTCCTGACTTTC.

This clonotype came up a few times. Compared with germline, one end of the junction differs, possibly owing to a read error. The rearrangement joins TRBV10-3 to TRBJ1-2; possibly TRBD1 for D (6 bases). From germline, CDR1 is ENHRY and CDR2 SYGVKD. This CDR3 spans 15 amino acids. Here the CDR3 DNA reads TGTGCCACCAGTCGGGGGGCCAGGGGCGACTATGGCTACACCTTC. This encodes CATSRGARGDYGYTF.

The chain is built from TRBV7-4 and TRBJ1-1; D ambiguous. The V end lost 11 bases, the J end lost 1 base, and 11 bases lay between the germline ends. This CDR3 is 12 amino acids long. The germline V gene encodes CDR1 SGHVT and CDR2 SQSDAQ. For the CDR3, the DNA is TGTGCCTCAGCACTGGCGAACACTGAAGCTTTCTTT. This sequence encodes CASALANTEAFF.

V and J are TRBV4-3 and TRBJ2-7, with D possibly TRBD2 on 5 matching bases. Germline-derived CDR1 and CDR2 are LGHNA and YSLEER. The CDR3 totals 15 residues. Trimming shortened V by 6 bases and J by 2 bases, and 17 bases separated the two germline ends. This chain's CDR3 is CASSPGRTQPYEQYF. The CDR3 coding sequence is TGCGCCAGCAGTCCCGGACGGACTCAACCCTACGAGCAGTACTTC.

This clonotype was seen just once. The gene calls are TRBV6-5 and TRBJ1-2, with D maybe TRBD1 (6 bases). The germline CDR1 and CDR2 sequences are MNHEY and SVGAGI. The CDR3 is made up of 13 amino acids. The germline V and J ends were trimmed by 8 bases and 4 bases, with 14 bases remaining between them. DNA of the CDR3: TGTGCCAGCTATCTCAACAGGGTCTATGGCTACACCTTC. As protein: CASYLNRVYGYTF.

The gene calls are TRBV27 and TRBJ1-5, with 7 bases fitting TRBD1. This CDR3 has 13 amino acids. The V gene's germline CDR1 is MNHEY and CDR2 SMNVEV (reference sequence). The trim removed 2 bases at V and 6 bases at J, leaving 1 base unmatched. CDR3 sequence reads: CASSLGTAQPQHF. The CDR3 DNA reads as TGTGCCAGCAGTTTAGGGACAGCTCAGCCCCAGCATTTT.

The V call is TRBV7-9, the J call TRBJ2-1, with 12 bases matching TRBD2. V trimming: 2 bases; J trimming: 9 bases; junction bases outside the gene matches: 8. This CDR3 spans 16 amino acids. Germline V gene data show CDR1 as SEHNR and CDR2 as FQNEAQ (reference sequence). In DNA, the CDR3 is TGTGCCAGCAGCTTACCGGCTAGCGGGGGGGTTGGTGAGCAGTTCTTC. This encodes CASSLPASGGVGEQFF.

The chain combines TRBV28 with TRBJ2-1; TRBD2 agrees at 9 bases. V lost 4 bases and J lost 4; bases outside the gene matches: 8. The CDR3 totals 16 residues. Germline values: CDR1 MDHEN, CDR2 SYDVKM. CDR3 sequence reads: CASSYISGGPYNEQFF. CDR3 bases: TGTGCCAGCAGTTACATAAGCGGGGGGCCGTACAATGAGCAGTTCTTC.

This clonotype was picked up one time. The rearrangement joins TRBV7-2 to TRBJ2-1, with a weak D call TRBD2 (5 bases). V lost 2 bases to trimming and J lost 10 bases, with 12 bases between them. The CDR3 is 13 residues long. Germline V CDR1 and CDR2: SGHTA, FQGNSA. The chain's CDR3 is CASSLFSRGEQFF. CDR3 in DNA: TGTGCCAGCAGCTTATTTTCCCGAGGGGAGCAGTTCTTC.

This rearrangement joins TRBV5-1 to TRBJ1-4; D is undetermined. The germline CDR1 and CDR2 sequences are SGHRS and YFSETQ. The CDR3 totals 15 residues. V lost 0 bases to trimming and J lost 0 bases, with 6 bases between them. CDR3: CASSLVGSTNEKLFF. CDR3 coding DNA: TGCGCCAGCAGCTTGGTTGGGTCAACTAATGAAAAACTGTTTTTT.

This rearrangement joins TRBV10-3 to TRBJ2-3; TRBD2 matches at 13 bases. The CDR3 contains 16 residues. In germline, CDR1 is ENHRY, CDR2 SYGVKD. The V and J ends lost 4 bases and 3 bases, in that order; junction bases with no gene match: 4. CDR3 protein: CAISGTSGGGTDTQYF. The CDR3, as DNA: TGTGCCATCAGTGGGACTAGCGGGGGAGGTACAGATACGCAGTATTTT.

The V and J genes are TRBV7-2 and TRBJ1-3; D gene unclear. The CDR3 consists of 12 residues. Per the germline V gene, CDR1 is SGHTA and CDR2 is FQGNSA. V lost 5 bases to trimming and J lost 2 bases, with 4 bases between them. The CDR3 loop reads CASSQPGNTIYF. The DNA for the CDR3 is TGTGCCAGCAGCCAGCCTGGAAACACCATATATTTT.

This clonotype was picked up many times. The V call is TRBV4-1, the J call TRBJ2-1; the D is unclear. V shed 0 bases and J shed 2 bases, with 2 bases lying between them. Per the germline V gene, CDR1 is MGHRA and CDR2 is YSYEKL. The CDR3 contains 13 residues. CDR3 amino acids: CASSQEPYNEQFF. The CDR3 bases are TGCGCCAGCAGCCAAGAGCCCTACAATGAGCAGTTCTTC.

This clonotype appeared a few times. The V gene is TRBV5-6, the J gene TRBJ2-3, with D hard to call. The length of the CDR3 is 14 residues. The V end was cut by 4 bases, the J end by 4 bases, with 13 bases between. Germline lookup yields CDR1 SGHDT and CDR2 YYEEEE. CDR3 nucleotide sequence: TGTGCCAGCAGCCAATATGGCACCTCAGATACGCAGTATTTT. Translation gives CASSQYGTSDTQYF.

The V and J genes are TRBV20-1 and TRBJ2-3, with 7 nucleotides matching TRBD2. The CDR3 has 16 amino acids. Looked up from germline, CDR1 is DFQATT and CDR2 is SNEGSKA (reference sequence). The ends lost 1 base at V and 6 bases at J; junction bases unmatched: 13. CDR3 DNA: TGCAGTGCTAGAGTACGTCGACTAGCAAGGTCCGATACGCAGTATTTT. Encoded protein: CSARVRRLARSDTQYF.

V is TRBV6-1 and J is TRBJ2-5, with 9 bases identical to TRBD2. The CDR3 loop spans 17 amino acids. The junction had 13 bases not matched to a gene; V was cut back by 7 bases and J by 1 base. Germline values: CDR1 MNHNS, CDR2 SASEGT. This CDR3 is CASTNQPSGDIQETQYF. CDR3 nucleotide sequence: TGTGCCAGCACCAACCAGCCTAGCGGGGATATCCAAGAGACCCAGTACTTC.

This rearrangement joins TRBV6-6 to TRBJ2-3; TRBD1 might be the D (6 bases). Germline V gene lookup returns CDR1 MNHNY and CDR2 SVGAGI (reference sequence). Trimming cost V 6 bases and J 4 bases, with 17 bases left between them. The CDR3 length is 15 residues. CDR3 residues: CASSRWNGGADTQYF. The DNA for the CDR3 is TGTGCCAGCAGCCGGTGGAATGGGGGCGCAGATACGCAGTATTTT.

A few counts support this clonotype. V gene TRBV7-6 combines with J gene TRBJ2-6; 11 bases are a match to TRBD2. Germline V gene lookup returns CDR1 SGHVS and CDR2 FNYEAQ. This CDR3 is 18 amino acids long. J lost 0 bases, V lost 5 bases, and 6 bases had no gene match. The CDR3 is CASSPLAGASSGANVLTF. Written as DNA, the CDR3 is TGTGCCAGCAGCCCACTAGCGGGAGCATCCTCTGGGGCCAACGTCCTGACTTTC.

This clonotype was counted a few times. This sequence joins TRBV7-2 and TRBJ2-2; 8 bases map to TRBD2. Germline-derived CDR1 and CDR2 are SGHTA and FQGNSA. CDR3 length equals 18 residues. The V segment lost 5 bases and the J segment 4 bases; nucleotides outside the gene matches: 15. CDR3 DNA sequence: TGTGCCAGCAGCCTGACACCCGGGGGGGCCTCGGGCACCGGGGAGCTGTTTTTT. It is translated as CASSLTPGGASGTGELFF. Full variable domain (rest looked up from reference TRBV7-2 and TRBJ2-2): GAGVSQSPSNKVTEKGKDVELRCDPISGHTALYWYRQSLGQGLEFLIYFQGNSAPDKSGLPSDRFSAERTGGSVSTLTIQRTQQEDSAVYLCASSLTPGGASGTGELFFGEGSRLTVL.

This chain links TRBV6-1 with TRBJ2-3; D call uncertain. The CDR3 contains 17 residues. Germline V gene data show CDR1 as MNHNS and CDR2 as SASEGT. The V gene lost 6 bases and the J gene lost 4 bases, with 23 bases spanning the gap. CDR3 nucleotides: TGTGCCAGCAGAGACCTCCACAAAATCCCCTCCCCAGATACGCAGTATTTT. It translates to CASRDLHKIPSPDTQYF.

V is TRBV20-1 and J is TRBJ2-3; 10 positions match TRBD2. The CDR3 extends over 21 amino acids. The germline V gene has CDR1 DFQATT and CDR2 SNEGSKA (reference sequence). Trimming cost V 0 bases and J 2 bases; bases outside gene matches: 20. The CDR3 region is CSARDGGGASGRSYATDTQYF. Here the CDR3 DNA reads TGCAGTGCTAGAGATGGCGGCGGGGCTAGCGGGAGAAGTTACGCCACAGATACGCAGTATTTT.

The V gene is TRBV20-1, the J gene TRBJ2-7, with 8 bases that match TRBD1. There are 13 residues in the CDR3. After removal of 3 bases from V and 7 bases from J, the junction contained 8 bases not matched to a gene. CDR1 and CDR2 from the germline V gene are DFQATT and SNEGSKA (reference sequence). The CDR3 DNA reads TGCAGTGCTAGGGGTGGACAGGGCGGGGAGCAGTACTTC. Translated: CSARGGQGGEQYF.

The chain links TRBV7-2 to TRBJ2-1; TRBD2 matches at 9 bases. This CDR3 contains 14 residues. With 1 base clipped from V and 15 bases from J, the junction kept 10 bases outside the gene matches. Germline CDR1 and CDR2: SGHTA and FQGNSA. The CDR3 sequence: CASSLGGGVGRGFF. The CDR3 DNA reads TGTGCCAGCAGCTTAGGCGGGGGGGTGGGGAGGGGGTTCTTC. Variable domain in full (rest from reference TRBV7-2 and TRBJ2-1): GAGVSQSPSNKVTEKGKDVELRCDPISGHTALYWYRQSLGQGLEFLIYFQGNSAPDKSGLPSDRFSAERTGGSVSTLTIQRTQQEDSAVYLCASSLGGGVGRGFFGPGTRLTVL.

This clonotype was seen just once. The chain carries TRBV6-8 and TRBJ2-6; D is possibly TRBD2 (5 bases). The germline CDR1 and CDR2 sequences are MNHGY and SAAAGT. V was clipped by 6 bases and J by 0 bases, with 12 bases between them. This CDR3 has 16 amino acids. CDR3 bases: TGTGCCAGCAGCCCCTCCGGGATCTCTGGGGCCAACGTCCTGACTTTC. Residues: CASSPSGISGANVLTF.

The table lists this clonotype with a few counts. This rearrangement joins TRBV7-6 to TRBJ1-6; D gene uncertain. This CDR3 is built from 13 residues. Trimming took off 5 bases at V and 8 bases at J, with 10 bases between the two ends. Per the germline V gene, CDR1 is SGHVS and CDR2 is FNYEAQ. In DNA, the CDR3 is TGTGCCAGCAGCCAAAGACGGGATTCACCCCTCCACTTT. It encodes CASSQRRDSPLHF.

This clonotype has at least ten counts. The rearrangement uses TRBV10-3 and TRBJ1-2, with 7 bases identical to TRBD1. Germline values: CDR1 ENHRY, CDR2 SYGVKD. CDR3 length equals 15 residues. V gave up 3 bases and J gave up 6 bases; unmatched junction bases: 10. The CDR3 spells CAISDPTGRRDGYTF. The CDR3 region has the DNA TGTGCCATCAGTGACCCGACAGGGAGAAGGGATGGCTACACCTTC.